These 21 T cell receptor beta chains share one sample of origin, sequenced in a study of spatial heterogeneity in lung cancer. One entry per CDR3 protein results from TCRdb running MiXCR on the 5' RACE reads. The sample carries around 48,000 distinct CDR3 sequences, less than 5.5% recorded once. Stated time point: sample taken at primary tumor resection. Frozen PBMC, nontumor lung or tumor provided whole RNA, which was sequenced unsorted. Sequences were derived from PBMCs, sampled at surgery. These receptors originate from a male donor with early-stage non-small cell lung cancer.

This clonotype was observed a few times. The CDR3 DNA follows: TGTGCCAGCAGTTACCACCGCGGGACAGTCTACAATGAGCAGTTCTTC. Translating it yields CASSYHRGTVYNEQFF. The chain joins TRBV12-3 or TRBV12-4 to TRBJ2-1; possible D gene TRBD1, 7 bases. The CDR3 spans 16 residues. V was trimmed by 4 bases and J by 3 bases, leaving 16 bases between them.

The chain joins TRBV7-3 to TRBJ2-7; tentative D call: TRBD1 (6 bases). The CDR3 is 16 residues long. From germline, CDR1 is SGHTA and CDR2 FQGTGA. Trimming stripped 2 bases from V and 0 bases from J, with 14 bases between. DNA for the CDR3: TGTGCCAGCAGCTTATCAGGTGTAGGGGGCTCCTACGAGCAGTACTTC. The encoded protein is CASSLSGVGGSYEQYF.

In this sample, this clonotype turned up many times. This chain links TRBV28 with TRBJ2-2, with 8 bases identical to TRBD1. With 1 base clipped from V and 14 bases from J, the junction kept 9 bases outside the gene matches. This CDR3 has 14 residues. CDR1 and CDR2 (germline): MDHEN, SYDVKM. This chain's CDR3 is CASSLSKGDRRLFF. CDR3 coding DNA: TGTGCCAGCAGTTTATCAAAGGGGGACAGGCGACTGTTTTTT.

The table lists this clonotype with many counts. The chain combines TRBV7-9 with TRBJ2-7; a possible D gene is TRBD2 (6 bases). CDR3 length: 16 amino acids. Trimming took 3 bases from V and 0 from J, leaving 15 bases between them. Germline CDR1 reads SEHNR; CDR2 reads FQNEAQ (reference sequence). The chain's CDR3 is CASSLLTSPSSYEQYF. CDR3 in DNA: TGTGCCAGCAGCTTGCTCACTAGCCCTAGCTCCTACGAGCAGTACTTC.

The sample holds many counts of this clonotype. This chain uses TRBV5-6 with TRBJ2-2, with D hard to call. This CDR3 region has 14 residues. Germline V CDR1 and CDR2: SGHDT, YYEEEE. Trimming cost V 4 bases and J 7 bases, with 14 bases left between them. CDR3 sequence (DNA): TGTGCCAGCAGCCCGGTCAGTGACGACGGGGAGCTGTTTTTT. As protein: CASSPVSDDGELFF. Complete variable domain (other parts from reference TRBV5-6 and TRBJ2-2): DAGVTQSPTHLIKTRGQQVTLRCSPKSGHDTVSWYQQALGQGPQFIFQYYEEEERQRGNFPDRFSGHQFPNYSSELNVNALLLGDSALYLCASSPVSDDGELFFGEGSRLTVL.

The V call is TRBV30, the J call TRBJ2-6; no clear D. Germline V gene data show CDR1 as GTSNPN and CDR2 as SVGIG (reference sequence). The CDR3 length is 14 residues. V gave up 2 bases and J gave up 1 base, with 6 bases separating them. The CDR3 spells CAWSRSSGANVLTF. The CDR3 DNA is TGTGCCTGGAGTAGGTCTTCTGGGGCCAACGTCCTGACTTTC.

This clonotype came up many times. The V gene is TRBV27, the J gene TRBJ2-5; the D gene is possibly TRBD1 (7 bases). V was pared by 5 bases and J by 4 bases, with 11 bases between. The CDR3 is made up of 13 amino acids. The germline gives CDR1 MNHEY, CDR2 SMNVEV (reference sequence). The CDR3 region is CASSHRGGETQYF. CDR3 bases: TGTGCCAGCAGTCACAGGGGAGGAGAGACCCAGTACTTC.

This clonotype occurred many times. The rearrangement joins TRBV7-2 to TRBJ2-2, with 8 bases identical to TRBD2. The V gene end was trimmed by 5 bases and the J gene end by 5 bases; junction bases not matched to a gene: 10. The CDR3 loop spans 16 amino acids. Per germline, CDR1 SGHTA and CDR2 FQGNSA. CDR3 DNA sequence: TGTGCCAGCAGCCCACAGGCACAGCGGGAGACCGGGGAGCTGTTTTTT. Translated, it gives CASSPQAQRETGELFF.

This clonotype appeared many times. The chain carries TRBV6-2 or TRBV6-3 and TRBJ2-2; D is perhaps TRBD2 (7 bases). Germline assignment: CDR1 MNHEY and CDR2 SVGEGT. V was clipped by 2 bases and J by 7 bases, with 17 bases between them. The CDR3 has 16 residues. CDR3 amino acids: CASSYPRGGAGGELFF. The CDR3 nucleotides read TGTGCCAGCAGTTACCCCCGAGGGGGGGCCGGCGGGGAGCTGTTTTTT.

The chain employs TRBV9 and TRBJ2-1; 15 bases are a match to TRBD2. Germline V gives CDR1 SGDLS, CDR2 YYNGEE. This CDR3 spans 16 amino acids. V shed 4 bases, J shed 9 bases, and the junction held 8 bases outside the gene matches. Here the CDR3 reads CASSPTGTSGRFEQFF. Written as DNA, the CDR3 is TGTGCCAGCAGCCCGACCGGGACTAGCGGGAGGTTTGAGCAGTTCTTC.

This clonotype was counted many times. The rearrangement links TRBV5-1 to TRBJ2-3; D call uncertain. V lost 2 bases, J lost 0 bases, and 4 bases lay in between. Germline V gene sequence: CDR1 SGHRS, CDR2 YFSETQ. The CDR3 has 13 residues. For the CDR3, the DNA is TGCGCCAGCAGCTTAATAAGCACAGATACGCAGTATTTT. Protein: CASSLISTDTQYF.

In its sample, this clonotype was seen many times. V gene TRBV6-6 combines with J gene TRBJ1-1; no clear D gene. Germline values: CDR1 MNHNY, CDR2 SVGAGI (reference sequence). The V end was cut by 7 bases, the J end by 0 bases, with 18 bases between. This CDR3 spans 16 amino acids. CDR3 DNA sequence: TGTGCCAGCACCCACACCCCTGACGGTCTGAACACTGAAGCTTTCTTT. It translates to CASTHTPDGLNTEAFF.

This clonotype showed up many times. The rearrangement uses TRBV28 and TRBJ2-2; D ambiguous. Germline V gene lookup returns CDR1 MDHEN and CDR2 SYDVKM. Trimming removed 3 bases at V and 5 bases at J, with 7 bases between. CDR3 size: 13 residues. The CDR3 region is CASSLEFTGELFF. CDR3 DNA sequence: TGTGCCAGCAGTTTGGAATTTACCGGGGAGCTGTTTTTT.

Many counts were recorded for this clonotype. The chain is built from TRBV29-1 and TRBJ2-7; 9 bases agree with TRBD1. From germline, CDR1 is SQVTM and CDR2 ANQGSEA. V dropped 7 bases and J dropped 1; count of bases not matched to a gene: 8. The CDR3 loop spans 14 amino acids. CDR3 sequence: CSAATGTGSYEQYF. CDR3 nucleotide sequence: TGCAGCGCCGCGACCGGGACAGGGTCCTACGAGCAGTACTTC.

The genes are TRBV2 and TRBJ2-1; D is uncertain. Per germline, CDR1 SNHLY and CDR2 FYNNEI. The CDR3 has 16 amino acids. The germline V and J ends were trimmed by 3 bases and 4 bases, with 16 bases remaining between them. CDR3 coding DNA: TGTGCCAGCAGTGAGTACGTTGGCGTCAAATACAATGAGCAGTTCTTC. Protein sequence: CASSEYVGVKYNEQFF.

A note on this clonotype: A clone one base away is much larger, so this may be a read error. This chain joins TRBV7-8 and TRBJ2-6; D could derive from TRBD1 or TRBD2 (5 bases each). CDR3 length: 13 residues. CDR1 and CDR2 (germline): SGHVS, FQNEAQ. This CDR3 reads CASSGDGANVLAF. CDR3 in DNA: TGTGCCAGTTCCGGGGACGGGGCCAACGTCCTGGCTTTC.

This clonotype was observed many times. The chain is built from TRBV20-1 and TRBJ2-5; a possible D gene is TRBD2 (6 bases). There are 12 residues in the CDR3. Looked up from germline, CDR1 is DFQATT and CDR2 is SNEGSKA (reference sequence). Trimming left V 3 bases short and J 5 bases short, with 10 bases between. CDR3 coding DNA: TGCAGTGCTAGCCCCCGGGGGGAGACCCAGTACTTC. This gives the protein CSASPRGETQYF.

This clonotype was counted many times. CDR3 sequence: CASSPIASGAGGNIQYF. The CDR3 DNA follows: TGTGCCAGCAGCCCCATTGCTAGTGGGGCCGGGGGAAACATTCAGTACTTC. The V call is TRBV11-2, the J call TRBJ2-4; D may be TRBD2 (6 bases). CDR3 length: 17 residues. V lost 5 bases to trimming and J lost 6 bases, with 23 bases between them. In germline, CDR1 is SGHAT, CDR2 FQNNGV.

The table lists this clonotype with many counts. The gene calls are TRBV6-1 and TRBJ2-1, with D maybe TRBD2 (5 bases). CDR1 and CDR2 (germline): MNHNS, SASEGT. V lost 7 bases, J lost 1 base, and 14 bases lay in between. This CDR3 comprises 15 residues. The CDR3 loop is CASTGDYRSYNEQFF. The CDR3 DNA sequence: TGTGCCAGCACCGGAGACTACCGGTCCTACAATGAGCAGTTCTTC.

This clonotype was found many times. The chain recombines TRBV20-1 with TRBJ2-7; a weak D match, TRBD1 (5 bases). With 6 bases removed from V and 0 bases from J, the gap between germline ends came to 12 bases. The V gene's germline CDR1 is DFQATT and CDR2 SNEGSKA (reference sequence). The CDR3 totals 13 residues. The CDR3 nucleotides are TGCAGTGCCCTGGATGACAGCTCCTACGAGCAGTACTTC. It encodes CSALDDSSYEQYF.

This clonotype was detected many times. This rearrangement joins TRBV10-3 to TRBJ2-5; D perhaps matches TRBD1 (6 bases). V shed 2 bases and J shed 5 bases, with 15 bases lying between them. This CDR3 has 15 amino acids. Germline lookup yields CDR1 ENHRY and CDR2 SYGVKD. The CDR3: CAISEGYNQGETQYF. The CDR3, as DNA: TGTGCCATCAGTGAGGGGTACAACCAGGGGGAGACCCAGTACTTC.